The 14 T cell receptor beta chains below were found in one sample sequenced in a study of regulatory T cells in long-lasting Graves disease. Construction of TCR beta libraries relied on iRepertoire HTBI primers and on Arm-PCR targeting CDR3 regions. MiXCR, run by TCRdb on the multiplex PCR reads, gives a single entry per CDR3 protein. The sample includes over 450,000 distinct CDR3 sequences, 12% of them seen just once. Time point indicated: newly diagnosed GD, antithyroid drugs for less than 3 months. Making the TCR library involved RNA that had been extracted from PBMCs. The sample also formed part of further work on T cells in Graves' hyperthyroidism and ophthalmopathy.

The sample consisted of peripheral blood mononuclear cells (PBMCs), taken at new diagnosis, from a patient treated with antithyroid drugs. Source of these receptors: a woman under 40 with Graves disease.

This clonotype was counted ten times or more. The rearrangement links TRBV18 to TRBJ2-7; a weak D match, TRBD2 (6 bases). The V and J ends lost 3 bases and 2 bases respectively, with 11 bases between them. The CDR3 is 14 amino acids. The germline V gene encodes CDR1 KGHSH and CDR2 LQKENI. CDR3 protein: CASSPPGLTYEQYF. CDR3 sequence (DNA): TGTGCCAGCTCACCTCCGGGACTGACCTACGAGCAGTACTTC.

Comment on this clonotype: This could be a read error, since a much larger clone is one nucleotide away. The chain uses TRBV15 and TRBJ2-5; possibly TRBD1 for D (6 bases). TRBJ2-7 explains the end of the DNA better; the J call may be wrong. In germline, CDR1 is LNHNV, CDR2 YYDKDF (reference sequence). The CDR3 runs 13 residues. The CDR3 DNA sequence: TGTGCCACCAGCCGGGACAACTCCTACGAGCAGTACTTC. It codes for CATSRDNSYEQYF.

The rearrangement links TRBV12-3 or TRBV12-4 to TRBJ2-7, with TRBD2 matching over 14 bases. V lost 6 bases and J lost 3; bases outside the gene matches: 4. CDR3 size: 15 residues. The DNA of the CDR3 is TGTGCCAGCAGGGGGACTAGCGGGAGAAACTACGAGCAGTACTTC. Translated: CASRGTSGRNYEQYF.

There are a few counts of this clonotype. The V call is TRBV29-1, the J call TRBJ2-3; D ambiguous. This CDR3 spans 13 amino acids. The germline V gene encodes CDR1 SQVTM and CDR2 ANQGSEA. V lost 0 bases, J lost 1 base, and 5 bases lay in between. CDR3 nucleotides: TGCAGCGTTGAAGATCTGGGCACAGATACGCAGTATTTT. Translated, it gives CSVEDLGTDTQYF.

The chain couples TRBV7-8 to TRBJ2-6; D is uncertain. Germline assignment: CDR1 SGHVS and CDR2 FQNEAQ. Trimming cost V 5 bases and J 0 bases, with 8 bases left between them. This CDR3 region has 15 residues. The CDR3 reads CASSTDLSGANVLTF. CDR3 bases: TGTGCCAGCAGCACGGACCTCTCTGGGGCCAACGTCCTGACTTTC.

This clonotype was picked up many times. V gene TRBV3-1 combines with J gene TRBJ1-1; D unclear. The CDR3 is made up of 12 amino acids. Germline V gene lookup returns CDR1 LGHDT and CDR2 YNNKEL (reference sequence). V lost 2 bases to trimming and J lost 8 bases, with 9 bases between them. In DNA form, the CDR3 reads TGTGCCAGCAGCCAACTCAACGGGGAAGCTTTCTTT. It codes for CASSQLNGEAFF.

Remarks on this clonotype: The germline gene is not matched at one end of the junction; a read error may be the cause. The chain uses TRBV7-2 and TRBJ2-3, with no clear D. CDR1 and CDR2 from the germline V gene are SGHTA and FQGNSA. This CDR3 is built from 15 residues. Here the CDR3 reads CASSLEGHSTDTQCF. The CDR3 DNA is TGTGCCAGCAGCTTAGAAGGCCACAGCACAGATACGCAGTGTTTT.

This clonotype was seen a handful of times. The V and J genes are TRBV29-1 and TRBJ1-1, with unresolved D. There are 15 residues in the CDR3. Deletions cut 0 bases from V and 6 bases from J, with 17 bases between. Germline CDR1 SQVTM, CDR2 ANQGSEA. CDR3 sequence: CSVEEFGQALSEAFF. Written as DNA, the CDR3 is TGCAGCGTTGAAGAATTCGGTCAGGCCCTCTCTGAAGCTTTCTTT.

In regard to this clonotype: A read error is possible here, since a much larger clone lies one base away. The chain uses TRBV6-2 or TRBV6-3 and TRBJ1-2; 8 bases fit TRBD1. The CDR3 has 15 residues. The germline V gene encodes CDR1 MNHEY and CDR2 SVGEGT. V gave up 2 bases and J gave up 3 bases; unmatched junction bases: 5. This chain's CDR3 is CASSYMGQADYGYTF. CDR3 sequence (DNA): TGTGCCAGCAGTTACATGGGACAGGCAGACTATGGCTACACCTTC.

The sample holds many counts of this clonotype. The chain uses TRBV2 and TRBJ2-7, with TRBD1 matching over 7 bases. Germline V gene lookup returns CDR1 SNHLY and CDR2 FYNNEI. The V gene end was trimmed by 5 bases and the J gene end by 3 bases; junction bases not matched to a gene: 4. The CDR3 has 13 residues. CDR3 DNA sequence: TGTGCCAGCAGTAAAGGACAGGTCTACGAGCAGTACTTC. It codes for CASSKGQVYEQYF.

This clonotype showed up many times. CDR3 in DNA: TGTGCCAGCAGCTTAGGCAGGGGATTTGAGACCCAGTACTTC. It is translated as CASSLGRGFETQYF. This sequence joins TRBV7-2 and TRBJ2-5; D perhaps matches TRBD1 (6 bases). Trimming left V 1 base short and J 5 bases short, with 11 bases between. This CDR3 has 14 residues. From germline, CDR1 is SGHTA and CDR2 FQGNSA.

This rearrangement joins TRBV20-1 to TRBJ1-1, with D tentatively TRBD1 (6 bases). The V gene's germline CDR1 is DFQATT and CDR2 SNEGSKA (reference sequence). This CDR3 has 12 residues. V gave up 1 base and J gave up 6 bases, with 9 bases separating them. CDR3 DNA: TGCAGTGCTAGAGGGACAGTGGCTGAAGCTTTCTTT. Translation gives CSARGTVAEAFF.

This clonotype was recorded at least ten times. The chain carries TRBV6-2 or TRBV6-3 and TRBJ1-1; perhaps TRBD1 as D (6 bases). This CDR3 spans 15 amino acids. CDR1 and CDR2 (germline): MNHEY, SVGEGT. V was clipped by 6 bases and J by 0 bases, with 14 bases between them. The CDR3 bases are TGTGCCAGCAGCCAGACCAGGGACATGAACACTGAAGCTTTCTTT. Its protein product is CASSQTRDMNTEAFF.

This clonotype was counted many times. The V and J genes are TRBV20-1 and TRBJ1-1, with unresolved D. V lost 5 bases, J lost 3 bases, and 7 bases lay in between. Per the germline V gene, CDR1 is DFQATT and CDR2 is SNEGSKA (reference sequence). This CDR3 is 11 amino acids long. The CDR3 sequence is CSARGYTEAFF. The DNA of the CDR3 is TGCAGTGCTCGGGGTTACACTGAAGCTTTCTTT.